The 20 T cell receptor beta chains in this list originate from one sample, sequenced in a study of T cells after yellow fever vaccination. TCRdb fed the 5' RACE reads into MiXCR, producing one record per CDR3 protein. The table lists just over 300,000 distinct CDR3 sequences, roughly 4% of them singletons, with about 20% in the top ten. The source was PBMCs, collected on the day of the yellow fever booster vaccination. The receptors were gathered from a man between 18 and 29 years old who received the YFV17D yellow fever vaccine.

This chain links TRBV5-1 with TRBJ1-1; D is possibly TRBD1 (5 bases). Trimming cost V 1 base and J 1 base, with 11 bases left between them. CDR1 is SGHRS and CDR2 is YFSETQ in the germline V gene. The CDR3 covers 15 residues. CDR3 in amino acids: CASSLLGVSNTEAFF. The CDR3 DNA is TGCGCCAGCAGCTTGTTAGGGGTGTCGAACACTGAAGCTTTCTTT.

In its sample, this clonotype was seen many times. The rearrangement uses TRBV5-1 and TRBJ2-5, with a tentative D call TRBD2 (6 bases). Per the germline V gene, CDR1 is SGHRS and CDR2 is YFSETQ. The CDR3 covers 15 residues. Trimming took 4 bases from V and 5 from J, leaving 18 bases between them. The CDR3 here is CASSPGGTDRETQYF. The CDR3 nucleotides are TGCGCCAGCAGCCCCGGCGGGACGGATAGGGAGACCCAGTACTTC. The whole variable domain, filled in from reference TRBV5-1 and TRBJ2-5, reads KAGVTQTPRYLIKTRGQQVTLSCSPISGHRSVSWYQQTPGQGLQFLFEYFSETQRNKGNFPGRFSGRQFSNSRSEMNVSTLELGDSALYLCASSPGGTDRETQYFGPGTRLLVL.

This sequence joins TRBV5-4 and TRBJ2-1; 14 bases match TRBD2. The length of the CDR3 is 15 residues. In germline, CDR1 is SGHNT, CDR2 YYREEE (reference sequence). The V segment lost 4 bases and the J segment 8 bases; nucleotides outside the gene matches: 5. DNA of the CDR3: TGTGCCAGCAGCAAAGGGACTAGCGGGAGCGATGAGCAGTTCTTC. This codes for CASSKGTSGSDEQFF. The entire variable domain, with the rest obtained from reference TRBV5-4 and TRBJ2-1, is as follows: ETGVTQSPTHLIKTRGQQVTLRCSSQSGHNTVSWYQQALGQGPQFIFQYYREEENGRGNFPPRFSGLQFPNYSSELNVNALELDDSALYLCASSKGTSGSDEQFFGPGTRLTVL.

This clonotype was observed a few times. The chain links TRBV7-6 to TRBJ1-2; the D gene is possibly TRBD1 (5 bases). The CDR3 contains 12 residues. Germline CDR1 and CDR2: SGHVS and FNYEAQ. The V end lost 5 bases, the J end lost 7 bases, and 11 bases lay between the germline ends. CDR3 DNA sequence: TGTGCCAGCAGCCCCGGACACACTGGCTACACCTTC. Protein product: CASSPGHTGYTF.

The chain combines TRBV12-3 or TRBV12-4 with TRBJ2-5, with 10 bases that match TRBD2. After removal of 5 bases from V and 5 bases from J, the junction contained 8 bases not matched to a gene. The CDR3 loop spans 15 amino acids. The CDR3 region has the DNA TGTGCCAGCAGTCAAAGAGCGGGGGGGCCGGAGACCCAGTACTTC. Its protein is CASSQRAGGPETQYF.

In its sample, this clonotype was seen many times. The chain recombines TRBV11-2 with TRBJ1-1; D remains ambiguous. V was shortened by 0 bases and J by 0 bases, with 11 bases between the two germline ends. The CDR3 extends over 16 amino acids. From germline, CDR1 is SGHAT and CDR2 FQNNGV. CDR3: CASSLEFGKMNTEAFF. In DNA, the CDR3 is TGTGCCAGCAGCTTAGAGTTTGGAAAAATGAACACTGAAGCTTTCTTT.

This clonotype was detected many times. Here the CDR3 DNA reads TGTGCCATCAGGTCGGGGGATGAAAAACTGTTTTTT. Encoded protein: CAIRSGDEKLFF. The V and J genes are TRBV10-3 and TRBJ1-4, with D tentatively TRBD1 (5 bases). Germline V gene data show CDR1 as ENHRY and CDR2 as SYGVKD. V lost 6 bases and J lost 6, with 8 bases in between. The CDR3 covers 12 residues.

This clonotype was seen a few times. This sequence joins TRBV7-6 and TRBJ2-7; 8 bases agree with TRBD1. The CDR3 length is 15 residues. Germline CDR1 reads SGHVS; CDR2 reads FNYEAQ. V dropped 3 bases and J dropped 2; count of bases not matched to a gene: 6. The CDR3 spells CASSFGTGLPYEQYF. The CDR3 DNA reads TGTGCCAGCAGCTTCGGGACAGGTCTTCCCTACGAGCAGTACTTC.

This clonotype was counted only a few times. The genes are TRBV20-1 and TRBJ2-7; D is unclear. The CDR3 sequence is 13 residues long. Germline CDR1 reads DFQATT; CDR2 reads SNEGSKA (reference sequence). The V end was cut by 3 bases, the J end by 4 bases, with 13 bases between. The CDR3 here is CSASDLTPYEQYV. The CDR3 bases are TGCAGTGCTAGTGATCTGACCCCTTACGAGCAGTACGTC.

This clonotype was observed many times. The V call is TRBV3-1, the J call TRBJ1-2; 7 positions agree with TRBD1. V lost 2 bases, J lost 4 bases, and 7 bases stayed unmatched. The germline V gene encodes CDR1 LGHDT and CDR2 YNNKEL (reference sequence). The CDR3 sequence is 15 residues long. CDR3 sequence (DNA): TGTGCCAGCAGCCAACGACCCGGGACAGTCTATGGCTACACCTTC. Protein: CASSQRPGTVYGYTF. Using reference TRBV3-1 and TRBJ1-2 for the parts outside the CDR3, the full variable domain is DTAVSQTPKYLVTQMGNDKSIKCEQNLGHDTMYWYKQDSKKFLKIMFSYNNKELIINETVPNRFSPKSPDKAHLNLHINSLELGDSAVYFCASSQRPGTVYGYTFGSGTRLTVV.

The V and J genes are TRBV5-4 and TRBJ2-4; D is perhaps TRBD2 (6 bases). Trimming pared 8 bases from V and 12 bases from J, leaving 15 bases between. Looked up from germline, CDR1 is SGHNT and CDR2 is YYREEE (reference sequence). CDR3 length: 11 amino acids. CDR3 sequence reads: CARNGGNPQYF. DNA of the CDR3: TGTGCCAGAAACGGGGGTAACCCTCAGTACTTC.

This clonotype has only a few counts. The rearrangement links TRBV4-2 to TRBJ2-3; D is perhaps TRBD2 (6 bases). The CDR3 sequence is 16 residues long. V lost 4 bases and J lost 0, with 14 bases in between. Germline-derived CDR1 and CDR2 are LGHNA and YNFKEQ. The CDR3 DNA is TGTGCCAGCAGCCCTCGTAGGGCGGGGAGCACAGATACGCAGTATTTT. This sequence encodes CASSPRRAGSTDTQYF.

The rearrangement joins TRBV14 to TRBJ1-6, with D possibly being TRBD1 (5 bases). This CDR3 has 14 amino acids. From germline, CDR1 is SGHDN and CDR2 FVKESK. V lost 4 bases to trimming and J lost 10 bases, with 14 bases between them. The CDR3 region is CASSRRQGGSPLHF. The CDR3 region has the DNA TGTGCCAGCAGCCGCCGTCAGGGAGGATCACCCCTCCACTTT.

This clonotype was seen a few times. CDR3 loop: CASSESALAGWGETQYF. The DNA of the CDR3 is TGCGCCAGCAGTGAGTCGGCACTAGCGGGGTGGGGAGAGACCCAGTACTTC. The rearrangement uses TRBV10-2 and TRBJ2-5; 10 nucleotides match TRBD2. CDR1 and CDR2 from the germline V gene are WSHSY and SAAADI. This CDR3 has 17 amino acids. Trimming took 0 bases from V and 4 from J; bases not matched to a gene: 8.

This clonotype was detected ten times or more. The chain uses TRBV5-1 and TRBJ1-1; weak D call: TRBD1 (5 bases). V was pared by 1 base and J by 6 bases, with 10 bases between. Per the germline V gene, CDR1 is SGHRS and CDR2 is YFSETQ. The CDR3 runs to 13 residues. The CDR3 here is CASSLRGHAEAFF. The CDR3 bases are TGCGCCAGCAGCTTGCGTGGACATGCTGAAGCTTTCTTT. Full variable domain (rest looked up from reference TRBV5-1 and TRBJ1-1): KAGVTQTPRYLIKTRGQQVTLSCSPISGHRSVSWYQQTPGQGLQFLFEYFSETQRNKGNFPGRFSGRQFSNSRSEMNVSTLELGDSALYLCASSLRGHAEAFFGQGTRLTVV.

The rearrangement joins TRBV6-5 to TRBJ1-6; maybe TRBD1 (5 bases). The CDR3 sequence is 16 residues long. Trimming cost V 5 bases and J 5 bases, with 16 bases left between them. Germline V gives CDR1 MNHEY, CDR2 SVGAGI. This chain's CDR3 is CASSQIRDGDNSPLHF. The CDR3 nucleotides are TGTGCCAGCAGTCAGATCCGGGACGGTGATAATTCACCCCTCCACTTT.

This clonotype occurred many times. The chain carries TRBV6-6 and TRBJ1-6; maybe TRBD1 (6 bases). This CDR3 is built from 15 residues. Per germline, CDR1 MNHNY and CDR2 SVGAGI (reference sequence). The V gene lost 5 bases and the J gene lost 10 bases, with 18 bases spanning the gap. The CDR3 spells CASSRETGSWSPLHF. The CDR3 DNA follows: TGTGCCAGCAGTAGAGAAACAGGGAGTTGGTCACCCCTCCACTTT.

This CDR3 reads CASSRTTSRGDEQYF. CDR3 DNA: TGCGCCAGCAGCCGAACTACAAGTAGAGGGGACGAGCAGTACTTC. This sequence joins TRBV4-1 and TRBJ2-7; D tentatively fits TRBD1 or TRBD2 (5 bases each). The CDR3 length is 15 residues. Germline CDR1 is MGHRA and CDR2 is YSYEKL. V was pared by 4 bases and J by 5 bases, with 18 bases between.

This clonotype was seen a few times. V usage is TRBV20-1 and J usage is TRBJ2-5; no reliable D call. The ends were cut back, 2 bases at V and 3 bases at J, with 4 bases in the middle. The CDR3 spans 11 residues. Germline assignment: CDR1 DFQATT and CDR2 SNEGSKA (reference sequence). CDR3 amino acids: CSARKEETQYF. In DNA form, the CDR3 reads TGCAGTGCTAGAAAAGAAGAGACCCAGTACTTC.

This clonotype occurred many times. This chain connects TRBV7-9 to TRBJ1-1; D remains ambiguous. This CDR3 region has 14 residues. V lost 4 bases, J lost 1 base, and 10 bases lay in between. Germline CDR1 SEHNR, CDR2 FQNEAQ (reference sequence). The CDR3 loop reads CASSSWTENTEAFF. CDR3 sequence (DNA): TGTGCCAGCAGCTCCTGGACGGAGAACACTGAAGCTTTCTTT. Together with reference TRBV7-9 and TRBJ1-1, the CDR3 gives the full variable domain: DTGVSQNPRHKITKRGQNVTFRCDPISEHNRLYWYRQTLGQGPEFLTYFQNEAQLEKSRLLSDRFSAERPKGSFSTLEIQRTEQGDSAMYLCASSSWTENTEAFFGQGTRLTVV.